What follows are 30 T cell receptor beta chains derived from one specimen sequenced in a study of molecular identifiers for immune sequencing clone quantification. One entry per CDR3 protein, called by TCRdb with MiXCR from the PCR reads. This table has around 54,000 distinct CDR3 sequences, about 25% appearing once. Sequencing was carried out using naive CD8+ T cells from blood, with Jurkat cell RNA spiked in. Subset reported: FACS-sorted CD8+CD4-CCR7+CD45RA+ naive T cells. All receptors come from a human donor in good health. Some libraries in this study had Jurkat cell RNA spiked in.

The sample holds many counts of this clonotype. CDR3 bases: TGTGCCAGTAGGAACCGGGACAGGGGCAGCAATCAGCCCCAGCATTTT. This gives the protein CASRNRDRGSNQPQHF. The chain carries TRBV19 and TRBJ1-5; 10 bases fit TRBD1. Per germline, CDR1 LNHDA and CDR2 SQIVND (reference sequence). The CDR3 is 16 amino acids. V was pared by 6 bases and J by 1 base, with 6 bases of the junction left unmatched.

This clonotype was observed a handful of times. The chain employs TRBV27 and TRBJ2-1; D might be TRBD1 (6 bases). This CDR3 comprises 15 residues. Trimming removed 2 bases from V and 5 bases from J, with 13 bases in between. Germline V gives CDR1 MNHEY, CDR2 SMNVEV (reference sequence). The CDR3 is CASSLVGAVNNEQFF. The CDR3 DNA sequence: TGTGCCAGCAGTTTAGTGGGGGCTGTCAACAATGAGCAGTTCTTC.

This clonotype was counted many times. This chain links TRBV5-1 with TRBJ1-1; tentatively, D is TRBD1 (5 bases). Germline-derived CDR1 and CDR2 are SGHRS and YFSETQ. This CDR3 comprises 13 residues. Trimming removed 4 bases from V and 5 bases from J, with 12 bases in between. The CDR3 sequence is CASSPGGVTEAFF. For the CDR3, the DNA is TGCGCCAGCAGCCCGGGAGGGGTAACTGAAGCTTTCTTT.

This chain links TRBV14 with TRBJ2-5, with TRBD1 matching 11 bases. V was clipped by 2 bases and J by 4 bases; unmatched bases: 9. CDR3 size: 17 residues. The germline V gene has CDR1 SGHDN and CDR2 FVKESK. The DNA for the CDR3 is TGTGCCAGCAGCCAAATCCGGGACAGGGGGGTTCGAGAGACCCAGTACTTC. Its translation is CASSQIRDRGVRETQYF.

Worth noting for this clonotype: The germline gene is not matched at one end of the junction; a read error may be the cause. This sequence joins TRBV9 and TRBJ1-4; no clear D gene. Germline lookup yields CDR1 SGDLS and CDR2 YYNGEE. CDR3 length: 16 amino acids. In DNA, the CDR3 is TGTGCCAGCAGAGTAGATTTCGGTGGACCGTTGGAAAAACTGTTTTTT. Translated: CASRVDFGGPLEKLFF.

With regard to this clonotype: Given a much more abundant clone one base away, this may be a read error. The rearrangement links TRBV13 to TRBJ2-5, with D tentatively TRBD1 (5 bases). The V gene's germline CDR1 is PRHDT and CDR2 FYEKMQ (reference sequence). The CDR3 is 17 amino acids. CDR3 nucleotide sequence: TGTGCCAGCAGCTTAGGCCTATCTCCGACAGATAAAGAGTCCCAGTACTTC. Translating it yields CASSLGLSPTDKESQYF. Using reference TRBV13 and TRBJ2-5 for the parts outside the CDR3, the full variable domain is AAGVIQSPRHLIKEKRETATLKCYPIPRHDTVYWYQQGPGQDPQFLISFYEKMQSDKGSIPDRFSAQQFSDYHSELNMSSLELGDSALYFCASSLGLSPTDKESQYFGPGTRLLVL.

This clonotype was seen a single time. Being one base from a much bigger clone, this may be a read error. The genes are TRBV15 and TRBJ1-2; tentative D call: TRBD1 (6 bases). Germline V gives CDR1 LNHNV, CDR2 YYDKDF (reference sequence). There are 13 residues in the CDR3. The CDR3 DNA follows: TGTGCCACCAGGCTTCAGGGGTACTATGCCTACACCTTC. Amino acid sequence: CATRLQGYYAYTF.

The J gene is TRBJ2-7, the V gene TRBV2, with D uncertain. The germline V and J ends were trimmed by 3 bases and 6 bases, with 12 bases remaining between them. The length of the CDR3 is 13 residues. The germline CDR1 and CDR2 sequences are SNHLY and FYNNEI. The CDR3 protein is CASSDIGKGEQYF. The DNA for the CDR3 is TGTGCCAGCAGTGATATTGGGAAGGGCGAGCAGTACTTC.

At least ten counts were recorded for this clonotype. The rearrangement uses TRBV30 and TRBJ2-3, with a weak D call TRBD2 (5 bases). CDR1 and CDR2 (germline): GTSNPN, SVGIG (reference sequence). This CDR3 contains 16 residues. Trimming shortened V by 2 bases and J by 2 bases, and 17 bases separated the two germline ends. The CDR3 loop reads CAWSPPSFHFTDTQYF. The DNA for the CDR3 is TGTGCCTGGAGTCCTCCTAGCTTTCATTTCACAGATACGCAGTATTTT.

Of note for this clonotype: Sequence at one end of the junction differs from germline and may be a read error. The CDR3 region is CARSLYGGSGAEAFF. The CDR3 DNA is TGTGCCCGCAGCTTATACGGGGGGTCGGGCGCTGAAGCTTTCTTT. The rearrangement joins TRBV7-3 to TRBJ1-1; D may be TRBD1 (5 bases). The germline V gene has CDR1 SGHTA and CDR2 FQGTGA. CDR3 size: 15 residues.

This clonotype occurred once. A much larger clone lies a single base off, so this may be a read error. The conserved final phenylalanine or tryptophan is absent from the CDR3, which likely points to a read error. The chain carries TRBV7-8 and TRBJ2-4; D not resolved. Germline CDR1 is SGHVS and CDR2 is FQNEAQ. This CDR3 spans 13 amino acids. Trimming shortened V by 10 bases and J by 0 bases, and 10 bases separated the two germline ends. CDR3 sequence: CATEPLAKNIQYC. In nucleotides, the CDR3 is TGTGCCACTGAACCTCTAGCCAAAAACATTCAGTACTGC.

The rearrangement links TRBV28 to TRBJ1-2; no reliable D call. Germline CDR1 is MDHEN and CDR2 is SYDVKM. CDR3 length: 14 residues. Trimming shortened V by 2 bases and J by 1 base, and 8 bases separated the two germline ends. The CDR3 region is CASSLPRLNYGYTF. The DNA for the CDR3 is TGTGCCAGCAGTTTACCGAGACTTAACTATGGCTACACCTTC.

The rearrangement joins TRBV7-9 to TRBJ1-1; 8 nucleotides line up with TRBD1. The CDR3 has 15 residues. CDR1 is SEHNR and CDR2 is FQNEAQ in the germline V gene (reference sequence). The junction had 9 bases not matched to a gene; V was cut back by 2 bases and J by 7 bases. The CDR3 loop is CASSLMGQGAIEAFF. DNA for the CDR3: TGTGCCAGCAGCTTAATGGGCCAGGGGGCCATTGAAGCTTTCTTT.

Regarding this clonotype: Just one base apart from a much larger clone, this may be a read error. Here the CDR3 omits its conserved ending phenylalanine or tryptophan, so a read error is the likely source. The chain employs TRBV7-9 and TRBJ1-6; the D gene is possibly TRBD1 (6 bases). The CDR3 contains 16 residues. Trimming removed 3 bases from V and 0 bases from J, with 9 bases in between. Germline V gene data show CDR1 as SEHNR and CDR2 as FQNEAQ (reference sequence). In DNA form, the CDR3 reads TGTGCCAGCAGCTTTGGGGGCGCCTCCTATAATTCACCCCTCCACTCT. Translated: CASSFGGASYNSPLHS.

Comments on this clonotype: A much larger clonotype is one base distant, so this may be a read error. The chain links TRBV12-3 or TRBV12-4 to TRBJ2-1; 12 positions match TRBD2. This CDR3 has 16 residues. Trimming took 4 bases from V and 3 from J; bases not matched to a gene: 4. The CDR3, as DNA: TGTGCCAGCAGTTGCCGACTAGCGGGAGTCTACAATGAGCAGTTCTTC. Translation gives CASSCRLAGVYNEQFF.

This clonotype was counted at least ten times. V gene TRBV6-6 combines with J gene TRBJ2-7; D possibly corresponds to TRBD1 (5 bases). Germline CDR1 MNHNY, CDR2 SVGAGI (reference sequence). Trimming removed 2 bases from V and 2 bases from J, with 10 bases in between. The CDR3 covers 14 residues. CDR3 sequence (DNA): TGTGCCAGCAGTTACGAACAGGCCCCCTACGAGCAGTACTTC. Translation: CASSYEQAPYEQYF.

This clonotype occurred many times. This chain links TRBV6-6 with TRBJ1-1; the D gene is possibly TRBD1 (5 bases). The germline CDR1 and CDR2 sequences are MNHNY and SVGAGI (reference sequence). This CDR3 spans 13 amino acids. Trimming removed 7 bases from V and 3 bases from J, with 12 bases in between. In DNA, the CDR3 is TGTGCCAGCACCCTACAGGCCTACACTGAAGCTTTCTTT. It is translated as CASTLQAYTEAFF.

This clonotype was counted a few times. This sequence joins TRBV24-1 and TRBJ2-2; D might be TRBD1 (6 bases). Between the trimmed V and J ends, which lost 10 bases and 7 bases, there was a span of 12 bases. CDR1 is KGHDR, CDR2 SFDVKD, per germline. CDR3 length: 12 amino acids. The CDR3 nucleotides are TGTGCCACAGGGGGAGTATACGGGGAGCTGTTTTTT. Protein: CATGGVYGELFF.

Remarks on this clonotype: Without the conserved terminal phenylalanine or tryptophan, this CDR3 likely stems from a read error. The rearrangement links TRBV5-6 to TRBJ2-2; no clear D. The CDR3 sequence is 13 residues long. Looked up from germline, CDR1 is SGHDT and CDR2 is YYEEEE. V was pared by 4 bases and J by 3 bases, with 7 bases between. This chain's CDR3 is CASSRTYTGELFL. DNA for the CDR3: TGTGCCAGCAGCCGGACGTACACCGGGGAGCTGTTTTTA.

This clonotype was counted at least ten times. J is TRBJ2-5 and V is TRBV7-6; D remains unclear. V was clipped by 0 bases and J by 4 bases, with 9 bases between them. Germline V gene data show CDR1 as SGHVS and CDR2 as FNYEAQ. The CDR3 runs 14 residues. The CDR3, as DNA: TGTGCCAGCAGCTTAGCGCTTGATTTAGAGACCCAGTACTTC. It specifies CASSLALDLETQYF.

This clonotype has more than one count but fewer than ten. The CDR3 bases are TGTGCCAGCAGCAAAGGGGGACTACAAGAGACCCAGTACTTC. Protein sequence: CASSKGGLQETQYF. The chain employs TRBV21-1 and TRBJ2-5; the D call in the table, TRBD2, was not verified against the DNA. TRBV21-1 is classified as a pseudogene. The CDR3 is made up of 14 amino acids.

This clonotype was recorded many times. J is TRBJ2-2 and V is TRBV12-3 or TRBV12-4; D is ambiguous. Trimming cost V 3 bases and J 9 bases, with 5 bases left between them. The CDR3 loop spans 11 amino acids. The CDR3, as DNA: TGTGCCAGCAGTTTCGGCCGGGAGCTGTTTTTT. Translated, it gives CASSFGRELFF.

A word on this clonotype: This may be a read error: a much more frequent sequence differs by one nucleotide. The chain uses TRBV4-3 and TRBJ2-7; 7 bases are a match to TRBD1. This CDR3 has 16 residues. The germline gives CDR1 LGHNA, CDR2 YSLEER. CDR3 sequence: CTSSNDRATLPNEQYF. The CDR3 nucleotides are TGCACCAGCAGCAACGACAGGGCGACACTCCCGAACGAGCAGTACTTC.

Regarding this clonotype: This may stem from a read error, because a much larger clone lies one nucleotide away. This chain uses TRBV29-1 with TRBJ1-2; D is uncertain. Between the trimmed V and J ends, which lost 5 bases and 7 bases, there was a span of 8 bases. The length of the CDR3 is 10 residues. Germline V gene sequence: CDR1 SQVTM, CDR2 ANQGSEA. The CDR3: CSVRESGYTF. In DNA, the CDR3 is TGCAGCGTTCGAGAGTCTGGCTACACCTTC.

With regard to this clonotype: This clone may be a read error of a much larger clone one base away. The rearrangement links TRBV20-1 to TRBJ2-1; D may be TRBD1 (6 bases). The germline V and J ends were trimmed by 3 bases and 10 bases, with 13 bases remaining between them. This CDR3 region has 12 residues. Germline V gene data show CDR1 as DFQATT and CDR2 as SNEGSKA (reference sequence). The CDR3 loop is CSASPSGTEQFF. The CDR3, as DNA: TGCAGTGCTAGCCCCTCCGGGACAGAGCAGTTCTTC.

There are many counts of this clonotype. The CDR3 reads CASSLNPLGRETQYF. In nucleotides, the CDR3 is TGTGCCAGCAGCTTAAACCCCCTAGGGCGCGAGACCCAGTACTTC. V and J are TRBV7-2 and TRBJ2-5; D not resolved. Trimming removed 2 bases at V and 5 bases at J, with 15 bases between. CDR1 and CDR2 from the germline V gene are SGHTA and FQGNSA. This CDR3 has 15 residues.

Note on this clonotype: This could be a read error, since a much larger clone is one nucleotide away. This chain links TRBV5-3 with TRBJ1-4; D is undetermined. TRBV5-3 is labeled an ORF, and its function is uncertain. This CDR3 comprises 15 residues. The DNA of the CDR3 is TGTGCCAGCAGCTTGGAGTACAGATCTAATGAAGAACTGTTTTTT. Its protein product is CASSLEYRSNEELFF.

The chain couples TRBV18 to TRBJ2-7; 8 bases map to TRBD1. The J call is uncertain, as TRBJ2-1 better fits the DNA end. This CDR3 has 17 residues. The germline V gene has CDR1 KGHSH and CDR2 LQKENI. The CDR3 sequence is CASSPPRQGIGHYEQFF. The CDR3 nucleotides are TGTGCCAGCTCACCACCGCGACAGGGGATAGGGCACTACGAGCAGTTCTTC.

This clonotype was seen ten or more times. The V and J genes are TRBV27 and TRBJ1-1; D call uncertain. Germline V gene lookup returns CDR1 MNHEY and CDR2 SMNVEV (reference sequence). The CDR3 covers 15 residues. Trimming stripped 2 bases from V and 5 bases from J, with 15 bases between. The CDR3 loop is CASSLGVPPGTEAFF. The CDR3 DNA follows: TGTGCCAGCAGTTTAGGGGTCCCCCCGGGAACTGAAGCTTTCTTT.

The sample holds many counts of this clonotype. The V and J genes are TRBV7-6 and TRBJ2-7; D is ambiguous. The CDR3 runs 12 residues. CDR1 and CDR2 from the germline V gene are SGHVS and FNYEAQ. The ends were cut back, 2 bases at V and 6 bases at J, with 8 bases in the middle. CDR3 sequence: CASSLIPGEQYF. CDR3 coding DNA: TGTGCCAGCAGCTTAATCCCAGGCGAGCAGTACTTC.